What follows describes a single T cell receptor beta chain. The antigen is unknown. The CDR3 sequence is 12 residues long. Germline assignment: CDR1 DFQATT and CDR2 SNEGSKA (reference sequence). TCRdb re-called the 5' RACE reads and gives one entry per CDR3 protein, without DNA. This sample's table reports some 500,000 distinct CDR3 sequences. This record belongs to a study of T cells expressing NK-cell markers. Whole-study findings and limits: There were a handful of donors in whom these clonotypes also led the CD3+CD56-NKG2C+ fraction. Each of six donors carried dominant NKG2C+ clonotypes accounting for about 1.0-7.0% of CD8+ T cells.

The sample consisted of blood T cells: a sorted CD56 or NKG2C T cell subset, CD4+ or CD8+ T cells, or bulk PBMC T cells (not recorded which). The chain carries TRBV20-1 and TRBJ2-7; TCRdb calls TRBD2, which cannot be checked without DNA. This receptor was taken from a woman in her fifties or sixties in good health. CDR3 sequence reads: CSALLAGVGQYF.